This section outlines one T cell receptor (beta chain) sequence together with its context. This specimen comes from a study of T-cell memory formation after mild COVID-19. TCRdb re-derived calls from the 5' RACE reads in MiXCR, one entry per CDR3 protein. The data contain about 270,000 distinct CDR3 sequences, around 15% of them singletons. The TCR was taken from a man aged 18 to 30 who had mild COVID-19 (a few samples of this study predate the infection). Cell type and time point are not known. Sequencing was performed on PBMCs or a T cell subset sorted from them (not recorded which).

The CDR3 sequence: CASSFRQQYNEQFF. CDR3 bases: TGTGCCAGCAGCTTCCGGCAACAGTACAATGAGCAGTTCTTC. V gene TRBV7-8 combines with J gene TRBJ2-1, with no clear D. The germline V gene has CDR1 SGHVS and CDR2 FQNEAQ. The V end lost 3 bases, the J end lost 4 bases, and 10 bases lay between the germline ends. The CDR3 covers 14 residues.